Sequencing of this TCR beta chain was carried out in a study of T cells in Graves' hyperthyroidism and ophthalmopathy. It was RNA transcripts that yielded the amplified TCR beta CDR3 regions. HTBI primers drove first-round RT-PCR of the TCR CDR3. TCRdb passed the multiplex PCR reads through MiXCR, listing each CDR3 protein once. The sample contains some 270,000 distinct CDR3 sequences, roughly 14% of which appear only once. This clonotype showed up just a few times. Patients aged 18 to 65 had newly diagnosed hyperthyroidism that had lasted under 2 months. Germline V gene data show CDR1 as GTSNPN and CDR2 as SVGIG (reference sequence). The V gene end was trimmed by 2 bases and the J gene end by 7 bases; junction bases not matched to a gene: 12. This CDR3 region has 16 residues.

Sequences were obtained from blood. This chain links TRBV30 with TRBJ1-5; TRBD1 agrees at 9 bases. The receptor comes from a woman in her 30s with Graves' hyperthyroidism that later progressed to Graves' ophthalmopathy. The CDR3 sequence is CAWSYTGGGGSQPQHF. For the CDR3, the DNA is TGTGCCTGGAGTTATACAGGGGGCGGGGGTTCCCAGCCCCAGCATTTT.